This T cell receptor beta chain stems from a study of blood T cell repertoires in COVID-19. Cohort 3 recovery required two negative PCRs, clearance, or symptom resolution. Produced via immunoSEQ multiplex PCR; TCRdb's table is partial and in-frame only. Of about 240,000 clones listed, around nine tenths are singletons. CDR1 is PRHDT, CDR2 FYEKMQ, per germline (reference sequence). V lost 1 base and J lost 5; bases outside the gene matches: 15. The CDR3 sequence is 19 residues long. J is TRBJ2-5 and V is TRBV13; 11 bases match TRBD2. This TCR was recovered from a woman aged 25 to 39 who had recovered from COVID-19. The sample was PBMCs or T cells enriched from blood (not recorded which). The CDR3 reads CASSLESSGGYYRQETQYF. The CDR3 DNA follows: TGTGCCAGCAGCTTAGAGTCTAGCGGGGGGTACTACCGTCAGGAGACCCAGTACTTC.